The rows below give T cell receptor beta chains drawn from one sample of a study of Ad26.COV2.S vaccination and SARS-CoV-2 variants. Repertoires were generated with immunoSEQ multiplex PCR, while TCRdb's copy carries only in-frame clones and drops some. The data contain about 370,000 clones, more than 85% of them singletons. Sequenced material: peripheral blood, taken in a trial of Ad26.COV2.S vaccine versus placebo. The origin of the receptors is a person between 18 and 65 years old who received the Ad26.COV2.S COVID-19 vaccine or a placebo. Each CDR3 is given with its conserved first and last residue. The order of the fields is D gene, clone size, V gene, J gene, CDR3 protein, CDR3 DNA. The D gene is left open where the match is weak. Only some rows state a clone size, as once, few, many or a class for expanded clones.

D gene: -
clone size: -
V gene: TRBV12-3/TRBV12-4
J gene: TRBJ2-7
CDR3 protein: CASSLDSYEQYF
CDR3 DNA: TGTGCCAGCAGTCTGGACAGTTACGAGCAGTACTTC

D gene: -
clone size: -
V gene: TRBV19
J gene: TRBJ2-5
CDR3 protein: CASSIEGLETQYF
CDR3 DNA: TGTGCCAGTAGTATAGAAGGTTTGGAGACCCAGTACTTC

D gene: -
clone size: -
V gene: TRBV6-5
J gene: TRBJ1-3
CDR3 protein: CASRHTSFSGNTIYF
CDR3 DNA: TGTGCCAGCAGACATACTTCTTTCTCTGGAAACACCATATATTTT

D gene: TRBD1
clone size: -
V gene: TRBV19
J gene: TRBJ1-1
CDR3 protein: CASSKTPGTGNTEAFF
CDR3 DNA: TGTGCCAGTAGTAAAACCCCCGGGACAGGGAACACTGAAGCTTTCTTT

D gene: TRBD1
clone size: -
V gene: TRBV3-1/TRBV3-2
J gene: TRBJ1-1
CDR3 protein: CASSPAGQGGNTEAFF
CDR3 DNA: TGTGCCAGCAGCCCAGCGGGACAGGGGGGGAACACTGAAGCTTTCTTT

D gene: -
clone size: -
V gene: TRBV24-1
J gene: TRBJ1-1
CDR3 protein: CATSNYNTEAFF
CDR3 DNA: TGTGCCACGAGTAATTACAACACTGAAGCTTTCTTT

D gene: TRBD1
clone size: -
V gene: TRBV10-3
J gene: TRBJ1-4
CDR3 protein: CAISSGGELFF
CDR3 DNA: TGTGCCATCAGTTCAGGGGGGGAACTGTTTTTT

D gene: -
clone size: -
V gene: TRBV10-1
J gene: TRBJ2-1
CDR3 protein: CASSDGGLGVRGDEQFF
CDR3 DNA: TGCGCCAGCAGTGACGGGGGACTGGGGGTTCGGGGCGATGAGCAGTTCTTC

D gene: -
clone size: -
V gene: TRBV3-1/TRBV3-2
J gene: TRBJ1-6
CDR3 protein: CASSQGSPLHF
CDR3 DNA: TGTGCCAGCAGCCAAGGATCACCCCTCCACTTT

D gene: -
clone size: -
V gene: TRBV5-1
J gene: TRBJ1-1
CDR3 protein: CASSAVNTEAFF
CDR3 DNA: TGCGCCAGCAGCGCAGTGAACACTGAAGCTTTCTTT

D gene: -
clone size: -
V gene: TRBV20-1
J gene: TRBJ2-1
CDR3 protein: CSARQDNEQFF
CDR3 DNA: TGCAGTGCTCGACAGGACAATGAGCAGTTCTTC

D gene: TRBD2
clone size: -
V gene: TRBV9
J gene: TRBJ2-1
CDR3 protein: CASSGLAGGINEQFF
CDR3 DNA: TGTGCCAGCAGCGGACTAGCGGGGGGGATCAATGAGCAGTTCTTC

D gene: -
clone size: many
V gene: TRBV7-9
J gene: TRBJ1-2
CDR3 protein: CASSPQKFYGYTF
CDR3 DNA: TGTGCCAGCAGCCCACAGAAATTCTATGGCTACACCTTC

D gene: TRBD1
clone size: -
V gene: TRBV5-1
J gene: TRBJ2-1
CDR3 protein: CASSSTGTGGINEQFF
CDR3 DNA: TGCGCCAGCAGCTCCACCGGGACAGGGGGCATAAATGAGCAGTTCTTC

D gene: -
clone size: -
V gene: TRBV7-2
J gene: TRBJ1-1
CDR3 protein: CASSPRTRAEAFF
CDR3 DNA: TGTGCCAGCAGCCCTCGGACACGTGCTGAAGCTTTCTTT

D gene: -
clone size: -
V gene: TRBV19
J gene: TRBJ1-1
CDR3 protein: CASSKQGFEEAFF
CDR3 DNA: TGTGCCAGTAGTAAACAGGGATTTGAAGAAGCTTTCTTT

D gene: -
clone size: -
V gene: TRBV2
J gene: TRBJ1-1
CDR3 protein: CASLPYTTEAFF
CDR3 DNA: TGTGCCAGCCTCCCCTATACCACTGAAGCTTTCTTT

D gene: TRBD1
clone size: -
V gene: TRBV4-3
J gene: TRBJ1-2
CDR3 protein: CASSQAISTGFVSYGYTF
CDR3 DNA: TGCGCCAGCAGCCAAGCCATCTCGACAGGGTTCGTTTCCTATGGCTACACCTTC

D gene: -
clone size: once
V gene: TRBV12-2
J gene: TRBJ1-1
CDR3 protein: CASRLRGGRGTEAFF
CDR3 DNA: TGTGCAAGTCGCCTCAGAGGGGGGAGAGGGACTGAAGCTTTCTTT

D gene: -
clone size: -
V gene: TRBV4-1
J gene: TRBJ2-1
CDR3 protein: CASSQGRGNGMHEQFF
CDR3 DNA: TGCGCCAGCAGCCAAGGGAGGGGGAATGGGATGCATGAGCAGTTCTTC

D gene: -
clone size: -
V gene: TRBV2
J gene: TRBJ1-3
CDR3 protein: CASRGVSRGRNTIYF
CDR3 DNA: TGTGCCAGCAGAGGGGTTAGCCGGGGGAGAAACACCATATATTTT

D gene: TRBD1
clone size: -
V gene: TRBV27
J gene: TRBJ1-2
CDR3 protein: CASSTTGGFGYGYTF
CDR3 DNA: TGTGCCAGCAGTACAACAGGGGGGTTTGGCTATGGCTACACCTTC